The entry below gives a single T cell receptor beta chain sequence along with its context. Its antigen is undetermined. Assay: immunoSEQ multiplex PCR; the TCRdb copy retains only in-frame clones and omits some. The table lists more than 150,000 clones, approximately 90% of them singletons. This sample is drawn from a study of T cell responses to AZD1222 COVID-19 vaccine. Study results and limitations: Scientists sampled the repertoires only once the peak T cell response had passed.

V lost 4 bases, J lost 0 bases, and 18 bases lay in between. The CDR3 is 17 amino acids. Germline V gene sequence: CDR1 SGHNT, CDR2 YYREEE (reference sequence). Sequencing used peripheral blood, obtained on day 0 of AZD1222 vaccination. This TCR was recovered from an adult in good health. This chain connects TRBV5-4 to TRBJ2-3, with a weak D call TRBD2 (5 bases). CDR3 coding DNA: TGTGCCAGCAGCCGAAGCGGATCAGGAGCTAGCACAGATACGCAGTATTTT. Translation: CASSRSGSGASTDTQYF.